This T cell receptor (beta chain) was retrieved from a study of blood T cell repertoires in COVID-19. Across the study: The study drew acute and convalescent COVID-19 samples from the United States, Italy and Spain. PBMCs, B-cell-depleted T cells, or T cells provided the cDNA or gDNA that made up the material.

This clone was found once. Per germline, CDR1 SSHAT and CDR2 FNYEAQ (reference sequence). The junction had 8 bases not matched to a gene; V was cut back by 5 bases and J by 2 bases. CDR3 length: 15 amino acids. Using immunoSEQ multiplex PCR, the repertoire was profiled, and TCRdb retains in-frame clones only, with some absent. Altogether 34,000 or so clones are present, around 90% being singletons, with the ten largest covering over 1.5%. V is TRBV7-7 and J is TRBJ2-5, with TRBD1 matching 7 bases. This clonotype was obtained from a man aged 50-59 years with active or convalescent COVID-19. Specimen: peripheral blood. The CDR3 region has the DNA TGTGCCAGCAGCCGTCGGGACAGCTATCAAGAGACCCAGTACTTC. Its translation: CASSRRDSYQETQYF. Using reference TRBV7-7 and TRBJ2-5 for the parts outside the CDR3, the full variable domain is GAGVSQSPRYKVTKRGQDVTLRCDPISSHATLYWYQQALGQGPEFLTYFNYEAQPDKSGLPSDRFSAERPEGSISTLTIQRTEQRDSAMYRCASSRRDSYQETQYFGPGTRLLVL.